The clone carrying this TCR beta chain turned up a few times. Between the trimmed V and J ends, which lost 0 bases and 0 bases, there was a span of 9 bases. The V gene's germline CDR1 is KGHSH and CDR2 LQKENI. The CDR3 consists of 15 residues. TCRdb reprocessed the 5' RACE reads with MiXCR, giving one entry per CDR3 protein. The data hold just under 600,000 distinct CDR3 sequences, with roughly 14% observed a single time. This sample is part of a study of T cells after yellow fever vaccination. The chain is built from TRBV18 and TRBJ2-7; no clear D. The TCR sequence derives from a man aged 30 to 39 who received the YFV17D yellow fever vaccine. The sample in question was PBMCs, obtained on the day of the yellow fever booster vaccination. For the CDR3, the DNA is TGTGCCAGCTCACCACCGGCAGCGAACTCCTACGAGCAGTACTTC. The encoded protein is CASSPPAANSYEQYF.